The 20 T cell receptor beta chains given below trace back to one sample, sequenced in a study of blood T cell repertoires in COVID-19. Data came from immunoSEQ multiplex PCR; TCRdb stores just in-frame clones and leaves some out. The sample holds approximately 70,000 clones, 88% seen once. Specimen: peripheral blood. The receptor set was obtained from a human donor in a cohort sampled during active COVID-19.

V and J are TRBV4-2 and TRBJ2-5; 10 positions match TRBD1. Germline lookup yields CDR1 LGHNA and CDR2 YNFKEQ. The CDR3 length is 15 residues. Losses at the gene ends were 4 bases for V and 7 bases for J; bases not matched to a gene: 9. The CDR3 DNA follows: TGTGCCAGCAGCCCGGAGGGACAGGGGATCGCGACCCAGTACTTC. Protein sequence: CASSPEGQGIATQYF.

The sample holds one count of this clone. CDR3 DNA: TGCGCCAGCACCTCTGACTCGCGGGGGGGCCGTTACAATGAGCAGTTCTTC. Encoded protein: CASTSDSRGGRYNEQFF. The chain couples TRBV5-1 to TRBJ2-1, with TRBD2 identical over 9 bases. The germline V gene encodes CDR1 SGHRS and CDR2 YFSETQ. V was pared by 6 bases and J by 4 bases, with 14 bases of the junction left unmatched. The CDR3 loop spans 17 amino acids.

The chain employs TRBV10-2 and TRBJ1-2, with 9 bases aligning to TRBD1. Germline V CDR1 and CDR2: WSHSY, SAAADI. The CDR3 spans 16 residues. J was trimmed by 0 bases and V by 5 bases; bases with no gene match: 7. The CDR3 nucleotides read TGCGCCAGCAGTAAAGGACAGGGGAAAACTAACTATGGCTACACCTTC. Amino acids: CASSKGQGKTNYGYTF.

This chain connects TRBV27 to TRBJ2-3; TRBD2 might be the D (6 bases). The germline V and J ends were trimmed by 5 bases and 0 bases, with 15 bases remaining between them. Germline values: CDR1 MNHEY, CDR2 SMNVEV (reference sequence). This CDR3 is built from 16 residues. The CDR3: CASSPLRGSSTDTQYF. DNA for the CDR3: TGTGCCAGCAGTCCCCTCCGGGGGTCTAGCACAGATACGCAGTATTTT.

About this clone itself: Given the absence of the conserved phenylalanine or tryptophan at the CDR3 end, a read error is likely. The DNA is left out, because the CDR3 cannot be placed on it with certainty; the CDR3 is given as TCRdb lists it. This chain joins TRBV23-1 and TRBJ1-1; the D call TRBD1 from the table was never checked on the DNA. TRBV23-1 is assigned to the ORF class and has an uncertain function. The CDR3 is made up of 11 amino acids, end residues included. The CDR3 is CASSQSEDRGL.

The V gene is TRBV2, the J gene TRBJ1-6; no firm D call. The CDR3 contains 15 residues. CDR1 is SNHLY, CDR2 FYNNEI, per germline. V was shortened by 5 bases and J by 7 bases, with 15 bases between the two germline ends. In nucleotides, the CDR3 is TGTGCCAGCAGTCTGGGTCCCCCGGGGAATTCACCCCTCCACTTT. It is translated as CASSLGPPGNSPLHF.

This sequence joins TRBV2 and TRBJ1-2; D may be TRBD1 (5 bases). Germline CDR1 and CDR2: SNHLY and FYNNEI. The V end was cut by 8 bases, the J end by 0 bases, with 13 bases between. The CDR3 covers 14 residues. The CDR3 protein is CASLPGKSNYGYTF. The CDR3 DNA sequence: TGTGCCAGCCTCCCAGGGAAGTCTAACTATGGCTACACCTTC.

The CDR3 nucleotides are TGTGCCTGGAGCATAAGGGGGCGGGGTGATCAGCCCCAGCATTTT. It yields the protein CAWSIRGRGDQPQHF. The V gene is TRBV30, the J gene TRBJ1-5; 7 nucleotides match TRBD1. The germline V gene has CDR1 GTSNPN and CDR2 SVGIG (reference sequence). CDR3 length equals 15 residues. Losses at the gene ends were 3 bases for V and 5 bases for J; bases not matched to a gene: 10.

CDR3 in amino acids: CASSYSTGGDTEAFF. The CDR3 DNA reads TGTGCCAGCAGTTACTCGACCGGGGGGGACACTGAAGCTTTCTTT. The chain carries TRBV6-6 and TRBJ1-1; a possible D gene is TRBD1 (5 bases). The CDR3 has 15 amino acids. Between the trimmed V and J ends, which lost 0 bases and 3 bases, there was a span of 11 bases. Germline V gene data show CDR1 as MNHNY and CDR2 as SVGAGI (reference sequence).

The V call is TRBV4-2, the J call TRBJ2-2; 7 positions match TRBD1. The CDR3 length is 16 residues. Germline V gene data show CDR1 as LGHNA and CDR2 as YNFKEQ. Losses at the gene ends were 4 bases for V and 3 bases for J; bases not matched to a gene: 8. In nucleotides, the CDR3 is TGTGCCAGCAGCCGGGAGCCCGGGACAGACACCGGGGAGCTGTTTTTT. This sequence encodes CASSREPGTDTGELFF.

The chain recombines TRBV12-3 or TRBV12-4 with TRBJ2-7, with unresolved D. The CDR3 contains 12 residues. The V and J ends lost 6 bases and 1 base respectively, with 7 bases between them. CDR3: CASRSPSYEQYF. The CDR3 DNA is TGTGCCAGCAGATCCCCTTCCTACGAGCAGTACTTC.

CDR3 amino acids: CASTLAGGPQETQYF. For the CDR3, the DNA is TGTGCCAGTACTCTAGCGGGAGGCCCCCAAGAGACCCAGTACTTC. This chain uses TRBV19 with TRBJ2-5; 11 nucleotides agree with TRBD2. Germline values: CDR1 LNHDA, CDR2 SQIVND (reference sequence). The CDR3 runs to 15 residues. V gave up 7 bases and J gave up 1 base; unmatched junction bases: 5.

The CDR3 DNA sequence: TGTGCCAGCAGTTTATATTCTAGCGAGACAGATACGCAGTATTTT. Its translation: CASSLYSSETDTQYF. This chain links TRBV28 with TRBJ2-3, with a weak D call TRBD2 (6 bases). The V end was cut by 1 base, the J end by 3 bases, with 11 bases between. CDR1 and CDR2 from the germline V gene are MDHEN and SYDVKM. The CDR3 is made up of 15 amino acids.

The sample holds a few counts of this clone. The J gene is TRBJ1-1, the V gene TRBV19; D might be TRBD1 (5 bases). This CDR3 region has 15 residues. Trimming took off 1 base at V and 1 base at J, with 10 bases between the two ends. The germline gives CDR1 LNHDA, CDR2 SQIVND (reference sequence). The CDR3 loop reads CASSIGSGGNTEAFF. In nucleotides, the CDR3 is TGTGCCAGTAGTATAGGTTCGGGGGGGAACACTGAAGCTTTCTTT. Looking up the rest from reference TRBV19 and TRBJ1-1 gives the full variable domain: DGGITQSPKYLFRKEGQNVTLSCEQNLNHDAMYWYRQDPGQGLRLIYYSQIVNDFQKGDIAEGYSVSREKKESFPLTVTSAQKNPTAFYLCASSIGSGGNTEAFFGQGTRLTVV.

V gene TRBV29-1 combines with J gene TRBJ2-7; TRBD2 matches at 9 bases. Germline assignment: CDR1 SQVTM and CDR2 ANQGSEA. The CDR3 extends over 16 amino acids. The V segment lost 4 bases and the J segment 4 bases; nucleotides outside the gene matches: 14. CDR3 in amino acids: CSVVGGVSGSPYEQYF. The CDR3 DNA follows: TGCAGCGTTGTGGGGGGGGTTAGCGGGAGTCCGTACGAGCAGTACTTC.

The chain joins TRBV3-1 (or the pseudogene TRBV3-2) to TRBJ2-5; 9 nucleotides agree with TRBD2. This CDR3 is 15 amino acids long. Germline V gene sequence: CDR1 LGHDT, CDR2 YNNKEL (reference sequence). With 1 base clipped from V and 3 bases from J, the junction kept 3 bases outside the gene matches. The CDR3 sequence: CASSQGASGEETQYF. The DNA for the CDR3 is TGTGCCAGCAGCCAAGGGGCTAGCGGGGAAGAGACCCAGTACTTC.

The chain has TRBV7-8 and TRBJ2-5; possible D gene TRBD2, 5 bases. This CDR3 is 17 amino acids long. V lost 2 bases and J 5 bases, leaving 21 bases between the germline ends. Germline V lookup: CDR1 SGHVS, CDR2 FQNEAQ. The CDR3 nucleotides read TGTGCCAGCAGCTTACTGGCCGGAGGCTCCCAAATCGAGACCCAGTACTTC. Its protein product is CASSLLAGGSQIETQYF.

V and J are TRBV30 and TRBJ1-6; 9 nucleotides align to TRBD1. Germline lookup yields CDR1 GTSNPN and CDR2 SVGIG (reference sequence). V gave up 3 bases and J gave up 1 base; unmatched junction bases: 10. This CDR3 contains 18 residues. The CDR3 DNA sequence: TGTGCCTGGAGCCCCAATCTGGGACAGGGATCCTATAATTCACCCCTCCACTTT. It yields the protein CAWSPNLGQGSYNSPLHF.

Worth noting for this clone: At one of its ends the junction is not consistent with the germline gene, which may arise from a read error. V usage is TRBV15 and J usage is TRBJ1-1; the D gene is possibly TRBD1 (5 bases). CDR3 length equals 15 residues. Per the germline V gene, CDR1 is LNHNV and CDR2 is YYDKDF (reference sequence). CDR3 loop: CATSRDGAGNPEAFF. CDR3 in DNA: TGTGCCACCAGCAGAGATGGTGCAGGGAACCCTGAAGCTTTCTTT.

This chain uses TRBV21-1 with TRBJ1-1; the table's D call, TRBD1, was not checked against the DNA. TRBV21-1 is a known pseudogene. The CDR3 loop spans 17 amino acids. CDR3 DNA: TGTGCCAGCAGCACTGGACAGGGGGGAGGCTGGGCCACTGAAGCTTTCTTT. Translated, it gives CASSTGQGGGWATEAFF.